This record covers a single T cell receptor beta chain. The data derive from a study of blood T cells in healthy people across ages. The CDR3 contains 14 residues. The germline gives CDR1 SEHNR, CDR2 FQNEAQ (reference sequence). The V and J ends lost 0 bases and 3 bases respectively, with 6 bases between them. Primed by a sample-barcoded 5' primer and a J-beta primer mix, a second PCR proceeded for roughly 7 to 12 cycles. MiXCR was run by TCRdb on the 5' RACE reads, yielding one entry per CDR3 protein. The repertoire holds roughly 800,000 distinct CDR3 sequences, around 25% seen once, with under 9.5% in the top ten. These sequences were also reported in another study, on T cells of mothers and their children.

The chain links TRBV7-9 to TRBJ1-5; D may be TRBD1 (5 bases). The clonotype originates from a boy between 10 and 17 years old in good health. The material sequenced was blood. The CDR3 region has the DNA TGTGCCAGCAGCTTAGCAGGGGACAATCAGCCCCAGCATTTT. Translated, it gives CASSLAGDNQPQHF.